This passage covers 15 T cell receptor beta chains from one sample sequenced in a study of blood T cell repertoires in COVID-19. Only in-frame clones appear in the TCRdb table, and some are missing; sequencing was by immunoSEQ multiplex PCR. The sample has under 300,000 clones, approximately 79% seen once. The sequenced sample was peripheral blood. Receptors originate from a woman aged 40 to 49 with active or convalescent COVID-19.

V gene TRBV6-2 or TRBV6-3 combines with J gene TRBJ1-4; 9 nucleotides line up with TRBD1. V gave up 2 bases and J gave up 3 bases; unmatched junction bases: 7. The CDR3 is 17 residues long. The germline V gene encodes CDR1 MNHEY and CDR2 SVGEGT. The CDR3 DNA reads TGTGCCAGCAGTTACGATGACAGGGGGAGAGCTAATGAAAAACTGTTTTTT. As protein: CASSYDDRGRANEKLFF.

The chain's CDR3 is CASSPWVASPVNQPQHF. The CDR3 region has the DNA TGTGCCAGCTCACCATGGGTAGCCAGCCCGGTAAATCAGCCCCAGCATTTT. The gene calls are TRBV18 and TRBJ1-5; D remains ambiguous. The V gene lost 2 bases and the J gene lost 4 bases, with 18 bases spanning the gap. This CDR3 contains 17 residues. Germline-derived CDR1 and CDR2 are KGHSH and LQKENI.

CDR3 coding DNA: TGTGCCAGCAGCTTAACGGGTACAGACCTTAACTATGGCTACACCTTC. Residues: CASSLTGTDLNYGYTF. The rearrangement links TRBV7-3 to TRBJ1-2; the D is unclear. The germline gives CDR1 SGHTA, CDR2 FQGTGA. Between the trimmed V and J ends, which lost 0 bases and 1 base, there was a span of 12 bases. CDR3 size: 16 residues.

The chain links TRBV5-1 to TRBJ1-4, with TRBD1 identical over 11 bases. The CDR3 runs 14 residues. CDR1 is SGHRS, CDR2 YFSETQ, per germline. V trimming: 4 bases; J trimming: 10 bases; junction bases outside the gene matches: 6. CDR3 sequence (DNA): TGCGCCAGCAGCGGACAGGGGGCCGTTGGAAAACTGTTTTTT. Translating it yields CASSGQGAVGKLFF.

This CDR3 reads CASSIRGTGFSDTQYF. CDR3 bases: TGTGCCAGTAGTATCCGGGGGACAGGCTTTTCGGATACGCAGTATTTT. This chain uses TRBV19 with TRBJ2-3, with 8 bases matching TRBD1. The V and J ends lost 3 bases and 6 bases, in that order; junction bases with no gene match: 11. Germline loops: CDR1 LNHDA, CDR2 SQIVND (reference sequence). This CDR3 contains 16 residues.

This clone was seen more than once but under ten times. The chain joins TRBV4-2 to TRBJ1-1; D remains ambiguous. The CDR3 loop spans 14 amino acids. Germline values: CDR1 LGHNA, CDR2 YNFKEQ. V was clipped by 0 bases and J by 1 base, with 6 bases between them. This CDR3 reads CASSQDGRNTEAFF. In DNA form, the CDR3 reads TGTGCCAGCAGCCAAGATGGGAGGAACACTGAAGCTTTCTTT.

The rearrangement links TRBV9 to TRBJ2-2, with D perhaps TRBD2 (6 bases). The V gene's germline CDR1 is SGDLS and CDR2 YYNGEE. This CDR3 is 17 amino acids long. Trimming took 1 base from V and 1 from J, leaving 14 bases between them. Here the CDR3 DNA reads TGTGCCAGCAGCGTACGGGCGGGGATGGGGAACACCGGGGAGCTGTTTTTT. It yields the protein CASSVRAGMGNTGELFF.

This chain connects TRBV4-1 to TRBJ1-1, with D perhaps TRBD1 (5 bases). Trimming took off 4 bases at V and 1 base at J, with 19 bases between the two ends. This CDR3 spans 17 amino acids. Germline CDR1 is MGHRA and CDR2 is YSYEKL. The CDR3 sequence: CASSPIRTQVGNTEAFF. The DNA for the CDR3 is TGCGCCAGCAGCCCGATTCGAACACAGGTCGGGAACACTGAAGCTTTCTTT.

The rearrangement joins TRBV5-6 to TRBJ2-3; D unclear. CDR3 length: 12 amino acids. The germline gives CDR1 SGHDT, CDR2 YYEEEE. Deletions cut 0 bases from V and 6 bases from J, with 5 bases between. CDR3: CASSLEADTQYF. The CDR3 DNA reads TGTGCCAGCAGCTTGGAAGCGGATACGCAGTATTTT.

This chain connects TRBV6-1 to TRBJ2-7; TRBD1 matches at 11 bases. Looked up from germline, CDR1 is MNHNS and CDR2 is SASEGT. The CDR3 has 15 residues. Trimming removed 3 bases from V and 6 bases from J; junction bases left unmatched: 7. CDR3 loop: CASSDLLGQGGEQYV. CDR3 sequence (DNA): TGTGCCAGCAGTGACCTCCTGGGACAGGGGGGCGAGCAGTACGTC.

J is TRBJ1-4 and V is TRBV28; D perhaps matches TRBD1 (5 bases). Germline lookup yields CDR1 MDHEN and CDR2 SYDVKM. The ends were cut back, 6 bases at V and 4 bases at J, with 6 bases in the middle. This CDR3 is built from 12 residues. This chain's CDR3 is CASRTVNEKLFF. CDR3 DNA sequence: TGTGCCAGCAGGACAGTTAATGAAAAACTGTTTTTT.

To note about this clone: Other DNA sequences in the same sample also yield this CDR3. The chain couples TRBV28 to TRBJ1-2; no clear D. Trimming pared 1 base from V and 5 bases from J, leaving 8 bases between. Germline V gene data show CDR1 as MDHEN and CDR2 as SYDVKM. The CDR3 spans 13 residues. The CDR3 loop reads CASSLSGNYGYTF. As DNA, the CDR3 is TGTGCCAGCAGTTTATCCGGGAATTATGGCTACACCTTC.

The chain uses TRBV5-6 and TRBJ1-5; TRBD1 matches 9 bases. CDR1 is SGHDT, CDR2 YYEEEE, per germline. The CDR3 runs 14 residues. Trimming cost V 2 bases and J 7 bases; bases outside gene matches: 4. CDR3 in DNA: TGTGCCAGCAGCTTCGGGACAGGGACGCAGCCCCAGCATTTT. It translates to CASSFGTGTQPQHF.

V usage is TRBV19 and J usage is TRBJ1-4, with TRBD1 as a possible D gene (5 bases). The CDR3 runs to 13 residues. Germline CDR1 is LNHDA and CDR2 is SQIVND (reference sequence). V shed 11 bases and J shed 4 bases, with 14 bases lying between them. The CDR3 loop is CASSRGYNEKLFF. The CDR3 nucleotides are TGTGCCTCGAGCCGGGGGTATAATGAAAAACTGTTTTTT.

The chain links TRBV10-1 to TRBJ1-5; D is possibly TRBD1 (5 bases). This CDR3 region has 14 residues. Trimming took off 2 bases at V and 7 bases at J, with 12 bases between the two ends. CDR1 WNHNN and CDR2 SYGVQD come from the germline V gene (reference sequence). The CDR3 spells CASSEGTVGQPQHF. CDR3 coding DNA: TGCGCCAGCAGTGAGGGGACTGTGGGGCAGCCCCAGCATTTT.